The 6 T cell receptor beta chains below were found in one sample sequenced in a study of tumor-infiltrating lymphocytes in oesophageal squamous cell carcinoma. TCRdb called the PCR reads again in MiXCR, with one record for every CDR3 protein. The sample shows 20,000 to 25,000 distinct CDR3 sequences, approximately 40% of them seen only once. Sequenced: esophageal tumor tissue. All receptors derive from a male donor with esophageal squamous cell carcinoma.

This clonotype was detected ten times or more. The CDR3: CATTPVLNSPLHF. CDR3 sequence (DNA): TGTGCCACCACACCGGTTTTAAATTCACCCCTCCACTTT. The chain couples TRBV19 to TRBJ1-6; D uncertain. Germline V gene sequence: CDR1 LNHDA, CDR2 SQIVND (reference sequence). Trimming took off 10 bases at V and 7 bases at J, with 14 bases between the two ends. The CDR3 contains 13 residues. The variable domain in full, completed from reference TRBV19 and TRBJ1-6, reads DGGITQSPKYLFRKEGQNVTLSCEQNLNHDAMYWYRQDPGQGLRLIYYSQIVNDFQKGDIAEGYSVSREKKESFPLTVTSAQKNPTAFYLCATTPVLNSPLHFGNGTRLTVT.

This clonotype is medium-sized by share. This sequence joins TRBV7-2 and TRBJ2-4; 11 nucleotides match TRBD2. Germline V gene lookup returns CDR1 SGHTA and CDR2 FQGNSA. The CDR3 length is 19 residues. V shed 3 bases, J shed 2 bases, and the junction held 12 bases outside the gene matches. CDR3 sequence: CASSFYATSGMGTKNIQYF. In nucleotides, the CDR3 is TGTGCCAGCAGCTTTTATGCGACTAGCGGGATGGGAACCAAAAACATTCAGTACTTC. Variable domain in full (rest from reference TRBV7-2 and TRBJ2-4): GAGVSQSPSNKVTEKGKDVELRCDPISGHTALYWYRQSLGQGLEFLIYFQGNSAPDKSGLPSDRFSAERTGGSVSTLTIQRTQQEDSAVYLCASSFYATSGMGTKNIQYFGAGTRLSVL.

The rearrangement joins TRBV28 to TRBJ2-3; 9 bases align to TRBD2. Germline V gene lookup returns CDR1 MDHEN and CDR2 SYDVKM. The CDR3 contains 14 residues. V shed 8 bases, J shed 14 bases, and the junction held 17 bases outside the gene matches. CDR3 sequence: CASLAGEVTGELYF. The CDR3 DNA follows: TGTGCCAGCTTAGCGGGAGAGGTCACCGGGGAGCTGTATTTT.

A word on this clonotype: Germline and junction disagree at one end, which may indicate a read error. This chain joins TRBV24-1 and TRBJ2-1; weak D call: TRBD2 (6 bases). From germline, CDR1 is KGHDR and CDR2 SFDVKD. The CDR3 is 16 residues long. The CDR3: CATSDLGGDRTDEQDF. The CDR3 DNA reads TGTGCCACCAGTGATTTAGGAGGGGACCGTACGGATGAGCAGGACTTC.

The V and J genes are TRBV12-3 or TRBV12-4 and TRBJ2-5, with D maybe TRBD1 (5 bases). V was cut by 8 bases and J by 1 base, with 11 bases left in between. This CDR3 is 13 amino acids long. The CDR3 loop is CASAGRLQETQYF. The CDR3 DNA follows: TGTGCCAGCGCAGGGCGTCTCCAAGAGACCCAGTACTTC.

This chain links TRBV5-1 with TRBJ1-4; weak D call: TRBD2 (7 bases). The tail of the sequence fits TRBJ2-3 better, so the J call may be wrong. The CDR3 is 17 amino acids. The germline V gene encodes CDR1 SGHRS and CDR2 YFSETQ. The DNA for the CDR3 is TGCGCCAGCAGCTTTGGGCAAGGGGGGGTCCTAGGCGATACGCAGTATTTT. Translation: CASSFGQGGVLGDTQYF.